Listed here are 8 T cell receptor beta chains from one sample, sequenced in a study of OX40 agonist ivuxolimab in advanced cancers. Preparation of the library involved the immunoSEQ multiplex PCR assay. The clones in this table, taken by TCRdb from immuneACCESS, are in-frame only. Not every clone is retained; where verified, under half of the shortfall comes from an unresolved V gene, and the cause of the rest is unknown. This sample has about 100,000 clones in its table, and approximately 90% of those were observed once. Around 0.16% of the sample is held by the ten biggest clonotypes. This specimen consisted of CD4+ or CD8+ T cells sorted from blood, obtained in a trial of the OX40 agonist ivuxolimab. All receptors come from an adult with an advanced solid tumor such as melanoma, head and neck, liver or kidney cancer.

The chain combines TRBV18 with TRBJ2-2; 10 bases fit TRBD2. The germline CDR1 and CDR2 sequences are KGHSH and LQKENI. This CDR3 has 16 amino acids. J lost 1 base, V lost 3 bases, and 2 bases had no gene match. CDR3 sequence reads: CASSPRTSGNTGELFF. Written as DNA, the CDR3 is TGTGCCAGCTCACCGCGGACTAGCGGGAACACCGGGGAGCTGTTTTTT.

The J gene is TRBJ2-2, the V gene TRBV6-1, with 9 bases fitting TRBD2. This CDR3 is built from 15 residues. The V and J ends lost 7 bases and 4 bases, in that order; junction bases with no gene match: 7. Germline assignment: CDR1 MNHNS and CDR2 SASEGT. The CDR3 region has the DNA TGTGCCAGCACCCTTCGCGGGGGGGTCACCGGGGAGCTGTTTTTT. The encoded protein is CASTLRGGVTGELFF.

The gene calls are TRBV28 and TRBJ2-1; TRBD1 aligns across 8 bases. The CDR3 has 15 amino acids. Germline-derived CDR1 and CDR2 are MDHEN and SYDVKM. The trim removed 5 bases at V and 5 bases at J, leaving 8 bases unmatched. The CDR3 reads CASSPSRGPNNEQFF. CDR3 sequence (DNA): TGTGCCAGCAGTCCTTCCAGGGGGCCCAACAATGAGCAGTTCTTC. Supplemented by reference TRBV28 and TRBJ2-1, the full variable domain reads DVKVTQSSRYLVKRTGEKVFLECVQDMDHENMFWYRQDPGLGLRLIYFSYDVKMKEKGDIPEGYSVSREKKERFSLILESASTNQTSMYLCASSPSRGPNNEQFFGPGTRLTVL.

The chain employs TRBV6-5 and TRBJ1-3; unclear D gene. V lost 8 bases and J lost 2, with 7 bases in between. The CDR3 is 12 residues long. The V gene's germline CDR1 is MNHEY and CDR2 SVGAGI. DNA of the CDR3: TGTGCCAGCGGTCGGCCTGGAAACACCATATATTTT. Translation: CASGRPGNTIYF.

The rearrangement uses TRBV7-9 and TRBJ1-1; tentative D call: TRBD1 (5 bases). The CDR3 contains 14 residues. V was clipped by 1 base and J by 0 bases, with 6 bases between them. Germline V lookup: CDR1 SEHNR, CDR2 FQNEAQ (reference sequence). The CDR3 nucleotides read TGTGCCAGCAGCTTAGAAGGGGTGAACACTGAAGCTTTCTTT. Protein sequence: CASSLEGVNTEAFF.

The rearrangement links TRBV19 to TRBJ2-3, with TRBD1 matching over 7 bases. This CDR3 is built from 13 residues. J was trimmed by 7 bases and V by 2 bases; bases with no gene match: 3. From germline, CDR1 is LNHDA and CDR2 SQIVND (reference sequence). This CDR3 is CASSIRQGYTQYF. As DNA, the CDR3 is TGTGCCAGTAGTATACGACAGGGATATACGCAGTATTTT.

The sample holds one count of this clone. The rearrangement uses TRBV19 and TRBJ2-3, with D possibly called TRBD1 or TRBD2 (6 bases each). Looked up from germline, CDR1 is LNHDA and CDR2 is SQIVND (reference sequence). The V end was cut by 7 bases, the J end by 4 bases, with 18 bases between. The CDR3 covers 15 residues. This chain's CDR3 is CASNSRGHDSDTQYF. CDR3 bases: TGTGCCAGTAACAGCCGGGGGCACGATTCAGATACGCAGTATTTT.

The genes are TRBV9 and TRBJ2-3, with 10 positions matching TRBD2. Per the germline V gene, CDR1 is SGDLS and CDR2 is YYNGEE. The CDR3 covers 15 residues. The J segment lost 6 bases and the V segment lost 7 bases, leaving 11 bases of the junction unmatched. The CDR3 spells CASSGAGGRADTQYF. The CDR3 DNA reads TGTGCCAGCTCTGGAGCGGGGGGGCGGGCGGATACGCAGTATTTT.